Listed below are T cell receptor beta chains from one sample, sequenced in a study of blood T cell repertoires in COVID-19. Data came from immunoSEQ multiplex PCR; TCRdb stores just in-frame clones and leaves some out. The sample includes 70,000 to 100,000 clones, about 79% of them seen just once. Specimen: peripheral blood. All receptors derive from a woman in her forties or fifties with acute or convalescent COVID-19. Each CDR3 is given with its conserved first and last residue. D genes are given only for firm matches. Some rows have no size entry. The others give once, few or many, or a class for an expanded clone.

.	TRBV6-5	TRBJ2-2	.	CASSTRGTGELFF	TGTGCCAGCAGTACCCGAGGAACCGGGGAGCTGTTTTTT
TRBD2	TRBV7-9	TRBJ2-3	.	CASSLVAGARDTQYF	TGTGCCAGCAGCTTAGTAGCGGGGGCTAGGGATACGCAGTATTTT
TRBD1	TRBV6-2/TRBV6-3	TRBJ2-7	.	CASSSATGSYEQYF	TGTGCCAGCAGTTCTGCGACAGGGTCCTACGAGCAGTACTTC
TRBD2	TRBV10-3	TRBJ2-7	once	CAISDRGGRSPYEQYF	TGTGCCATCAGTGACCGCGGGGGGAGGTCCCCCTACGAGCAGTACTTC
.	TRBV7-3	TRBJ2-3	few	CASSLGAGGSTDTQYF	TGTGCCAGCAGCTTAGGAGCGGGCGGGTCCACAGATACGCAGTATTTT
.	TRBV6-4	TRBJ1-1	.	CASSVSLQTEAFF	TGTGCCAGCAGTGTAAGTCTCCAGACTGAAGCTTTCTTT
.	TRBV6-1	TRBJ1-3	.	CASSGGQRQLRGNTIYF	TGTGCCAGCAGTGGTGGCCAAAGACAGTTGCGAGGAAATACCATATATTTT
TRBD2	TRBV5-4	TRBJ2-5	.	CASSPGSGLAGAETQYF	TGTGCCAGCAGCCCAGGATCCGGACTAGCGGGGGCAGAGACCCAGTACTTC
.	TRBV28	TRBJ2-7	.	CASSLSGSSYEQYF	TGTGCCAGCAGTTTAAGTGGCAGCTCCTACGAGCAGTACTTC
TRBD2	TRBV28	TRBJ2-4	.	CASSTSGLAKNIQYF	TGTGCCAGCAGTACTAGCGGGTTAGCCAAAAACATTCAGTACTTC
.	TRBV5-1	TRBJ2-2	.	CASRQGNTGELFF	TGCGCCAGCAGACAGGGGAACACCGGGGAGCTGTTTTTT
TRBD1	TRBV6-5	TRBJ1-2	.	CASSYSWDRAGYTF	TGTGCCAGCAGTTACTCCTGGGACAGGGCGGGCTACACCTTC
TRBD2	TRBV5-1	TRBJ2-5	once	CASSLGAGARQETQYF	TGCGCCAGCAGCTTGGGAGCGGGGGCCCGCCAAGAGACCCAGTACTTC
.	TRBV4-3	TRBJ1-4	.	CASSQQVLPVGTNEKLFF	TGCGCCAGCAGCCAACAGGTTCTCCCCGTTGGAACTAATGAAAAACTGTTTTTT
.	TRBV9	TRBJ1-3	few	CASSYGQSSGNTIYF	TGTGCCAGCAGCTATGGACAGAGCTCTGGAAACACCATATATTTT
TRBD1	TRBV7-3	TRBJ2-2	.	CASSFDRGGGELFF	TGTGCCAGCAGCTTTGACAGGGGAGGCGGGGAGCTGTTTTTT
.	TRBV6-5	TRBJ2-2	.	CASRAPGTGELFF	TGTGCCAGCAGGGCACCAGGGACCGGGGAGCTGTTTTTT
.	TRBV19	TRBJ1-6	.	CATRQSYNSPLHF	TGTGCCACAAGACAGAGCTATAATTCACCCCTCCACTTT
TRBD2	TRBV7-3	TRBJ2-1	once	CASSARLANEQFF	TGTGCCAGCAGCGCCCGACTAGCCAATGAGCAGTTCTTC
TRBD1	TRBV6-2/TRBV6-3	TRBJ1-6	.	CASSYSTGGANSPLHF	TGTGCCAGCAGTTACTCGACAGGGGGAGCGAATTCACCCCTCCACTTT
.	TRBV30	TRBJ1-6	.	CAWRGGGYNSPLHF	TGTGCCTGGAGGGGAGGGGGATATAATTCACCCCTCCACTTT
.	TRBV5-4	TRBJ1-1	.	CASSAGDVTEAFF	TGTGCCAGCAGCGCAGGGGATGTAACTGAAGCTTTCTTT
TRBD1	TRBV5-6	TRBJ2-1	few	CASSFDRVSEQFF	TGTGCCAGCAGCTTTGACAGGGTTAGTGAGCAGTTCTTC
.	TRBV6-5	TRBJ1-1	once	CASTSKRGAEAFF	TGTGCCAGCACCTCGAAGCGAGGCGCTGAAGCTTTCTTT
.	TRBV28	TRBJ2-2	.	CASSRRNTGELFF	TGTGCCAGCAGCCGCAGGAACACCGGGGAGCTGTTTTTT
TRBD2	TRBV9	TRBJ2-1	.	CASSVVGSGGSSYNEQFF	TGTGCCAGCAGCGTAGTGGGTAGCGGGGGGAGCTCCTACAATGAGCAGTTCTTC
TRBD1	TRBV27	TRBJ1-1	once	CASSSSYRGNTEAFF	TGTGCCAGCAGTTCATCCTACAGGGGTAACACTGAAGCTTTCTTT
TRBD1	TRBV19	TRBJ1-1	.	CASSPRGLNTEAFF	TGTGCCAGTAGTCCCAGGGGGCTGAACACTGAAGCTTTCTTT
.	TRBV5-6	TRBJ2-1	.	CASSHLRGSSYNEQFF	TGTGCCAGCAGCCACCTGAGGGGGAGCTCCTACAATGAGCAGTTCTTC
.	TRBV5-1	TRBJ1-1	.	CASHRGRGNTEAFF	TGCGCCAGCCACCGTGGGCGGGGGAACACTGAAGCTTTCTTT
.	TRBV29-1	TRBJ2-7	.	CSVTTSSYEQYF	TGCAGCGTTACCACCAGCTCCTACGAGCAGTACTTC
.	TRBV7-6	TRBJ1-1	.	CASTVQGLENTEAFF	TGTGCCAGCACCGTACAGGGTCTCGAGAACACTGAAGCTTTCTTT
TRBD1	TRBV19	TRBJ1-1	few	CASSVDRGHTEAFF	TGTGCCAGTAGTGTGGACAGGGGGCATACTGAAGCTTTCTTT
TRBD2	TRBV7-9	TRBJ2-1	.	CASSLIEGRGASSYNEQFF	TGTGCCAGCAGCTTAATTGAAGGGAGGGGCGCCAGCTCCTACAATGAGCAGTTCTTC
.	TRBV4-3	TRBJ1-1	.	CASSQLITGNTEAFF	TGCGCCAGCAGCCAACTGATAACAGGGAACACTGAAGCTTTCTTT
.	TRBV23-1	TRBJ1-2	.	CASRRPREEANYGYTF	TGCGCCAGCCGTCGACCCAGGGAAGAAGCGAACTATGGCTACACCTTC
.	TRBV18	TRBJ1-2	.	CASSSTGLYGYTF	TGTGCCAGCTCATCCACAGGGCTATATGGCTACACCTTC
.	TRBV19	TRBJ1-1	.	CASRRNRETEAFF	TGTGCCAGTAGGCGAAACAGGGAGACTGAAGCTTTCTTT
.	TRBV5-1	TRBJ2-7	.	CASSLAGANEQYF	TGCGCCAGCAGCTTGGCAGGGGCTAACGAGCAGTACTTC
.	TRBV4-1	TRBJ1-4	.	CASSQQDSRYATNEKLFF	TGCGCCAGCAGCCAACAAGACAGCCGATATGCAACTAATGAAAAACTGTTTTTT
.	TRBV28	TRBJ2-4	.	CASTRTGLGKNIQYF	TGTGCCAGCACCCGGACTGGTCTCGGCAAAAACATTCAGTACTTC
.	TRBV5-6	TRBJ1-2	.	CASSFDRDGGYTF	TGTGCCAGCAGCTTTGACAGAGATGGAGGCTACACCTTC
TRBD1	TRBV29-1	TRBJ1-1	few	CSALDRVGTEAFF	TGCAGCGCCCTGGACAGGGTGGGGACTGAAGCTTTCTTT